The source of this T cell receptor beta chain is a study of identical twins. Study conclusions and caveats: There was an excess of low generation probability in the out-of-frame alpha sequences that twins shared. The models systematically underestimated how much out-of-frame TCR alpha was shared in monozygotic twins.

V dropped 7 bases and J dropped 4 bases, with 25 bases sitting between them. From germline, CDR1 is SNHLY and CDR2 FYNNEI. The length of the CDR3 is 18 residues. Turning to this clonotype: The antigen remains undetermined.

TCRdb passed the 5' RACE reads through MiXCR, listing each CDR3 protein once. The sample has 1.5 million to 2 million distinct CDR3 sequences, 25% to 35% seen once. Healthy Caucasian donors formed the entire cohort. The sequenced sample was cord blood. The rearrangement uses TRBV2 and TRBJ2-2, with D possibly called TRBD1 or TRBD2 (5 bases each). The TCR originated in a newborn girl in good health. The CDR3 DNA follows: TGTGCCAGCACCCTAAGTCGGGCAGGGACCGCGGGCACCGGGGAGCTGTTTTTT. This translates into CASTLSRAGTAGTGELFF. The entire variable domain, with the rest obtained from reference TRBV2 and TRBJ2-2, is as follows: EPEVTQTPSHQVTQMGQEVILRCVPISNHLYFYWYRQILGQKVEFLVSFYNNEISEKSEIFDDQFSVERPDGSNFTLKIRSTKLEDSAMYFCASTLSRAGTAGTGELFFGEGSRLTVL.